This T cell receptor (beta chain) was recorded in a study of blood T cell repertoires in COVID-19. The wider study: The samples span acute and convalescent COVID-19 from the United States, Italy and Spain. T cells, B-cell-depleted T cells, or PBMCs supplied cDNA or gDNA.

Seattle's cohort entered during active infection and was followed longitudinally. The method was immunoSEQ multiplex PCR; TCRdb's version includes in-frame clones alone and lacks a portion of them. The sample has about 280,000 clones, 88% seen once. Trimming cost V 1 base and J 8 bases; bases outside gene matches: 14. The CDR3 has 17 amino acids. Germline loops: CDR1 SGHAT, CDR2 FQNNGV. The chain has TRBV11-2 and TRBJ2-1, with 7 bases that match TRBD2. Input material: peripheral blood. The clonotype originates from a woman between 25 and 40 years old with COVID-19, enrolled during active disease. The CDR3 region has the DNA TGTGCCAGCAGCTTAGGGTCGTGGACTAGAAGAGTGGATGAGCAGTTCTTC. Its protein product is CASSLGSWTRRVDEQFF. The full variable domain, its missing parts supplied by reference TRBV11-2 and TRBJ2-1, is EAGVAQSPRYKIIEKRQSVAFWCNPISGHATLYWYQQILGQGPKLLIQFQNNGVVDDSQLPKDRFSAERLKGVDSTLKIQPAKLEDSAVYLCASSLGSWTRRVDEQFFGPGTRLTVL.